A single T cell receptor (beta chain) is shown here with its context. The CDR3 runs to 16 residues. Germline V gene lookup returns CDR1 LGHNA and CDR2 YSLEER. Trimming cost V 3 bases and J 4 bases, with 17 bases left between them. The data belong to a study of T cells after yellow fever vaccination. TCRdb passed the 5' RACE reads through MiXCR, listing each CDR3 protein once. This repertoire shows some 670,000 distinct CDR3 sequences, more than 9% found once; its top ten account for about 15%. The origin of this receptor is a man younger than 40 who received the YFV17D yellow fever vaccine. V is TRBV4-3 and J is TRBJ2-3; a weak D match, TRBD2 (6 bases). Sequencing was performed on PBMCs, taken on the day of the yellow fever booster vaccination. The chain's CDR3 is CASSHKTSSSADTQYF. For the CDR3, the DNA is TGCGCCAGCAGCCACAAGACTAGTTCTTCGGCAGATACGCAGTATTTT.